What follows describes a single T cell receptor beta chain. Its matching antigen is unknown. These data originate in a study of post-analysis software for immune sequencing data. About the research overall: Relapsing-remitting, secondary progressive and progressive-relapsing multiple sclerosis courses were included.

Researchers reported that TCR beta cDNA libraries carried unique molecular identifiers. From 1 to 10 million T cells, roughly 540,000 cDNA molecules were obtained. Using its own MiXCR run on the PCR reads, TCRdb lists one record per CDR3 protein. This table has roughly 580,000 distinct CDR3 sequences, about 44% appearing once. Regarding the study as a whole: Patients had higher frequencies than controls of roughly 5 TRBV segments, including TRBV5-6, TRBV5-1 and TRBV20-1.

Germline CDR1 and CDR2: ENHRY and SYGVKD. The CDR3 is 14 residues long. With 4 bases removed from V and 3 bases from J, the gap between germline ends came to 10 bases. The V gene is TRBV10-3, the J gene TRBJ2-1, with no clear D. This TCR was sampled from a girl aged 10 to 17 with multiple sclerosis. Specimen: blood. The CDR3 DNA reads TGTGCCATCAGTGTAGAGGACGGCTACAATGAGCAGTTCTTC. Protein sequence: CAISVEDGYNEQFF.